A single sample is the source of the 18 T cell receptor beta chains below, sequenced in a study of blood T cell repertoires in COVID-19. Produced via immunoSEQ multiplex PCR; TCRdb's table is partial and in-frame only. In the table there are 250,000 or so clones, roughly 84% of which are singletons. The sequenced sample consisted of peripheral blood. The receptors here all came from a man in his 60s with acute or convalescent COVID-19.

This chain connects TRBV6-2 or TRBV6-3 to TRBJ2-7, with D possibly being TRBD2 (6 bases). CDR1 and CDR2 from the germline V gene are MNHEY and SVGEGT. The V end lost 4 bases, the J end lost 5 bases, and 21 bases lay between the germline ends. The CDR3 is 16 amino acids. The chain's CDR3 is CASSFPLAPKDHEQYF. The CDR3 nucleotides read TGTGCCAGCAGTTTCCCTCTAGCGCCTAAGGACCACGAGCAGTACTTC.

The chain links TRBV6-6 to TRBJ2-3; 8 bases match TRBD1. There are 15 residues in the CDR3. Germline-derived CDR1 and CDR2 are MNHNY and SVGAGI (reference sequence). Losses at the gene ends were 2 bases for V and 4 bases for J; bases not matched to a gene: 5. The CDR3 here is CASSYGGQGPDTQYF. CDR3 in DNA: TGTGCCAGCAGTTACGGTGGACAGGGCCCAGATACGCAGTATTTT.

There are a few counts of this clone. For the CDR3, the DNA is TGTGCCAGCAGTTACCCCGGGACAGCGGCAGAGACCCAGTACTTC. Translating it yields CASSYPGTAAETQYF. The chain joins TRBV6-6 to TRBJ2-5; 7 bases align to TRBD1. The CDR3 contains 15 residues. In germline, CDR1 is MNHNY, CDR2 SVGAGI (reference sequence). Trimming removed 2 bases from V and 4 bases from J; junction bases left unmatched: 7.

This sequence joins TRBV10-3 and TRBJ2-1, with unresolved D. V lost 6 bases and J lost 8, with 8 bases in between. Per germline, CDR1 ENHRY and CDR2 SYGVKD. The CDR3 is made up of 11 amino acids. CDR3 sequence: CAISTMDEQFF. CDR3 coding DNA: TGTGCCATCAGCACAATGGATGAGCAGTTCTTC.

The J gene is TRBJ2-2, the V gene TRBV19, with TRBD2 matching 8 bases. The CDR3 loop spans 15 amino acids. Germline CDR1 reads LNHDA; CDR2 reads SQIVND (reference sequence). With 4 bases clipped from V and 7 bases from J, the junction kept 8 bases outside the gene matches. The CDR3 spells CASSTSRLAYGELFF. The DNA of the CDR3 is TGTGCCAGTAGTACCTCGAGACTAGCGTACGGGGAGCTGTTTTTT.

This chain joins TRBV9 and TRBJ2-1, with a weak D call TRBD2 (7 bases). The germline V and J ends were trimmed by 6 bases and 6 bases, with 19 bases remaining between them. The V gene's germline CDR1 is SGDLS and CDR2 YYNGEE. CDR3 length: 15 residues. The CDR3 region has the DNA TGTGCCAGCAAAACCCGGGGGGCGTCCGTCAATGAGCAGTTCTTC. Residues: CASKTRGASVNEQFF.

The CDR3 nucleotides are TGTGCCAGCTCACCACGACTAGCGGACTCCTACAATGAGCAGTTCTTC. It codes for CASSPRLADSYNEQFF. The genes are TRBV18 and TRBJ2-1; 9 bases are shared with TRBD2. J was trimmed by 0 bases and V by 1 base; bases with no gene match: 1. Per germline, CDR1 KGHSH and CDR2 LQKENI. The CDR3 is made up of 16 amino acids.

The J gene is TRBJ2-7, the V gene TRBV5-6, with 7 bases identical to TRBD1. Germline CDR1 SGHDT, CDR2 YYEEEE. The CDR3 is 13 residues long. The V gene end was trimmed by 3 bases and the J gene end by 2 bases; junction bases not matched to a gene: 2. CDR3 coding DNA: TGTGCCAGCAGCTGGGGACAGACCTACGAGCAGTACTTC. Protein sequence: CASSWGQTYEQYF.

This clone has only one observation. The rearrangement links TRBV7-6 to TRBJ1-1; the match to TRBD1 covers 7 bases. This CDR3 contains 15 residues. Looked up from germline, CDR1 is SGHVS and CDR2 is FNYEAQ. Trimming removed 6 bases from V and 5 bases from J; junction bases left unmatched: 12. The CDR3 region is CASSTGEQGRTEAFF. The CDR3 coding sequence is TGTGCCAGCAGTACGGGGGAACAGGGGAGGACTGAAGCTTTCTTT.

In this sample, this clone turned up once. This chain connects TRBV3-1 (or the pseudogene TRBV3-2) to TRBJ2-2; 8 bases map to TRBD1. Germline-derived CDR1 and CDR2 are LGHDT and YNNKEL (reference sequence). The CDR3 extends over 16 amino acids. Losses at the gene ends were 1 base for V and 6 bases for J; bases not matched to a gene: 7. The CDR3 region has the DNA TGTGCCAGCAGCCAAGGGGAGTTACAGGGGGCCGGGGAGCTGTTTTTT. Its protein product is CASSQGELQGAGELFF.

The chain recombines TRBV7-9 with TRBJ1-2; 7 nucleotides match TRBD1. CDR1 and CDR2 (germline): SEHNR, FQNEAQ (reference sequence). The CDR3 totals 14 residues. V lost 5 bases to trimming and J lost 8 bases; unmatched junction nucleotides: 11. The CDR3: CASSIDRALGGYTF. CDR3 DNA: TGTGCCAGCAGCATCGACAGGGCGCTGGGAGGCTACACCTTC.

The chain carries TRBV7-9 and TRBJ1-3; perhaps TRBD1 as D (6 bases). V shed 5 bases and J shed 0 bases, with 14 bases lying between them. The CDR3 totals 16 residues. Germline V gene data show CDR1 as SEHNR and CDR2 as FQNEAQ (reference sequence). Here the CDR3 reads CASSPGQLLSGNTIYF. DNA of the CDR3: TGTGCCAGCAGCCCTGGACAGTTACTCTCTGGAAACACCATATATTTT. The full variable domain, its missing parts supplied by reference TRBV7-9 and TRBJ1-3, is DTGVSQNPRHKITKRGQNVTFRCDPISEHNRLYWYRQTLGQGPEFLTYFQNEAQLEKSRLLSDRFSAERPKGSFSTLEIQRTEQGDSAMYLCASSPGQLLSGNTIYFGEGSWLTVV.

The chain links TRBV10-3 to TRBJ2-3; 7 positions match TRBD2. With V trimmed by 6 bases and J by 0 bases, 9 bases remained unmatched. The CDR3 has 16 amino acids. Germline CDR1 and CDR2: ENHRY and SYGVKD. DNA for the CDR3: TGTGCCATCAGGGCTCTGGGGCGGGGGAGCACAGATACGCAGTATTTT. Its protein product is CAIRALGRGSTDTQYF.

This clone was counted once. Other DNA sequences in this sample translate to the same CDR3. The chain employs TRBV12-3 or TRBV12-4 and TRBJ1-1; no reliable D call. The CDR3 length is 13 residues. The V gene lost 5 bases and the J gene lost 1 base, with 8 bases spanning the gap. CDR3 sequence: CASSLSGNTEAFF. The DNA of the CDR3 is TGTGCCAGCAGTCTCAGTGGGAACACTGAAGCTTTCTTT.

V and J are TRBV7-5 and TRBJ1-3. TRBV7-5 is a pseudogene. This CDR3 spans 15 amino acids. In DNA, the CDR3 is TGTGCCAGAAGCCCCCGCGGCGGTTCTGGAAACACCATATATTTT. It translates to CARSPRGGSGNTIYF.

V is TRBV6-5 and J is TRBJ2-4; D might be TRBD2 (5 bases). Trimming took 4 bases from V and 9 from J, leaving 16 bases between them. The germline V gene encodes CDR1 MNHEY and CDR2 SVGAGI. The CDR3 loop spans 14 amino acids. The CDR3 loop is CASSLGLPSGIQYF. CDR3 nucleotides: TGTGCCAGCAGTTTAGGACTCCCTTCAGGCATTCAGTACTTC.

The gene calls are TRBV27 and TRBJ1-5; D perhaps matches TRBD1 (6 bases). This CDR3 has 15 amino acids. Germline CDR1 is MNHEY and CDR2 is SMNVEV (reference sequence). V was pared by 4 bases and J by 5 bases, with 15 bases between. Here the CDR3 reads CASSSDRTAYQPQHF. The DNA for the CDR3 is TGTGCCAGCAGTTCCGATAGGACAGCCTATCAGCCCCAGCATTTT.

In nucleotides, the CDR3 is TGTGCCAGCAGCCATGGGGGACTAGCGGATAACACAGATACGCAGTATTTT. Its translation: CASSHGGLADNTDTQYF. The chain recombines TRBV4-2 with TRBJ2-3; 11 bases agree with TRBD2. Per the germline V gene, CDR1 is LGHNA and CDR2 is YNFKEQ. This CDR3 has 17 residues. V shed 3 bases, J shed 2 bases, and the junction held 7 bases outside the gene matches.